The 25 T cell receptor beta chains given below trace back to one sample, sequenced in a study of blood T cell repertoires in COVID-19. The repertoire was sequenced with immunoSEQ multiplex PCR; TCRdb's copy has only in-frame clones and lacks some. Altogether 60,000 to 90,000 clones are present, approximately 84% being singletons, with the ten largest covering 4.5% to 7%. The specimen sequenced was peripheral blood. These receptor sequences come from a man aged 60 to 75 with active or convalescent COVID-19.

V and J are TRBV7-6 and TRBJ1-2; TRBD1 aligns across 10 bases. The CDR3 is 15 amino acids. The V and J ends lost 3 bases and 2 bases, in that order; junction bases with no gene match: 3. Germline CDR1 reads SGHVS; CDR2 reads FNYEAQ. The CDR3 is CASSLGTGANYGYTF. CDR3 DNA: TGTGCCAGCAGCTTGGGGACAGGGGCCAACTATGGCTACACCTTC.

CDR3 sequence: CASSREQGRNEQYF. As DNA, the CDR3 is TGTGCCAGTAGTAGAGAACAGGGTCGGAACGAGCAGTACTTC. The rearrangement links TRBV19 to TRBJ2-7, with D tentatively TRBD1 (6 bases). Germline V lookup: CDR1 LNHDA, CDR2 SQIVND (reference sequence). This CDR3 region has 14 residues. The V end was cut by 4 bases, the J end by 5 bases, with 15 bases between. Together with reference TRBV19 and TRBJ2-7, the CDR3 gives the full variable domain: DGGITQSPKYLFRKEGQNVTLSCEQNLNHDAMYWYRQDPGQGLRLIYYSQIVNDFQKGDIAEGYSVSREKKESFPLTVTSAQKNPTAFYLCASSREQGRNEQYFGPGTRLTVT.

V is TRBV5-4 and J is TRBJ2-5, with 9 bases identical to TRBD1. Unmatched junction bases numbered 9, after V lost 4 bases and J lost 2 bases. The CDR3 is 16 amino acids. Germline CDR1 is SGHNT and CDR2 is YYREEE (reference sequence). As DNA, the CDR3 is TGTGCCAGCAGCCTAAACCCCGGGACAGGGCAAGAGACCCAGTACTTC. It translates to CASSLNPGTGQETQYF. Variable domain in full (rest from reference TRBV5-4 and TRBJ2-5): ETGVTQSPTHLIKTRGQQVTLRCSSQSGHNTVSWYQQALGQGPQFIFQYYREEENGRGNFPPRFSGLQFPNYSSELNVNALELDDSALYLCASSLNPGTGQETQYFGPGTRLLVL.

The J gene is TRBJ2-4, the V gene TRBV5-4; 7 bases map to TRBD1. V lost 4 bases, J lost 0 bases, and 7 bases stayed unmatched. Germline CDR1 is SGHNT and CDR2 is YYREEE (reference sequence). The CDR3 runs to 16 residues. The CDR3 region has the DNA TGTGCCAGCAGCGGACCCGGGACAGAAGCCAAAAACATTCAGTACTTC. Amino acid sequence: CASSGPGTEAKNIQYF.

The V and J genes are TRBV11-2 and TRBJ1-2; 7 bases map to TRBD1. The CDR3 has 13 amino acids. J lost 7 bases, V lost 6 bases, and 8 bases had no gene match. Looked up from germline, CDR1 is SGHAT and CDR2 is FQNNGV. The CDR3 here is CASSFTGVVGYTF. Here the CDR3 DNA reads TGTGCCAGCAGTTTTACAGGGGTGGTTGGCTACACCTTC.

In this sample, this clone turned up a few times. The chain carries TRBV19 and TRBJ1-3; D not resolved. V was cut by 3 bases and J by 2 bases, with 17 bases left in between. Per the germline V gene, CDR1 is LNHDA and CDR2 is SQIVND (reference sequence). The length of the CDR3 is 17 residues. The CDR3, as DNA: TGTGCCAGTAGTATGGGCCTGACATTTGTCCCTGGAAACACCATATATTTT. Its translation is CASSMGLTFVPGNTIYF.

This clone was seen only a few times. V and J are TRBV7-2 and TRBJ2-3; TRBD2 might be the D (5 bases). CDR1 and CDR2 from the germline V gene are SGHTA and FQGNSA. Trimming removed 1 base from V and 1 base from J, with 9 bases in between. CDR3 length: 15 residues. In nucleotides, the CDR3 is TGTGCCAGCAGCTTAGGCTGGGGAGGCACAGATACGCAGTATTTT. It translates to CASSLGWGGTDTQYF.

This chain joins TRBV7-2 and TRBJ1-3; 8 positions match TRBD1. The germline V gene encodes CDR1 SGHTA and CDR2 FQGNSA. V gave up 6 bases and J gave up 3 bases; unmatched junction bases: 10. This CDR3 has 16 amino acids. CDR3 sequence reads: CASSKQFDRGGNTIYF. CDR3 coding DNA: TGTGCCAGCAGTAAACAGTTCGACAGGGGTGGAAACACCATATATTTT. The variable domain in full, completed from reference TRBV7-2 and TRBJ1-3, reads GAGVSQSPSNKVTEKGKDVELRCDPISGHTALYWYRQSLGQGLEFLIYFQGNSAPDKSGLPSDRFSAERTGGSVSTLTIQRTQQEDSAVYLCASSKQFDRGGNTIYFGEGSWLTVV.

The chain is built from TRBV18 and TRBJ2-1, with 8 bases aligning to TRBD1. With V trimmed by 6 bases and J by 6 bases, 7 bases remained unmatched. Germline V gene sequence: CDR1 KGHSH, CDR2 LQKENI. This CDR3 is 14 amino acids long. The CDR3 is CASSLGQGGNEQFF. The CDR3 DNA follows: TGTGCCAGCTCCCTCGGACAGGGAGGCAATGAGCAGTTCTTC.

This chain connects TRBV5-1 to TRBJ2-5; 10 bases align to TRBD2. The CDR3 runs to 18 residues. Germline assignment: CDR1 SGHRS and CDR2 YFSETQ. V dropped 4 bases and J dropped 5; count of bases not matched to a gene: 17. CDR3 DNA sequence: TGCGCCAGCAGCCCGCTGGGGTTAGCGGGGGGCCAGCGGGAGACCCAGTACTTC. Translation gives CASSPLGLAGGQRETQYF.

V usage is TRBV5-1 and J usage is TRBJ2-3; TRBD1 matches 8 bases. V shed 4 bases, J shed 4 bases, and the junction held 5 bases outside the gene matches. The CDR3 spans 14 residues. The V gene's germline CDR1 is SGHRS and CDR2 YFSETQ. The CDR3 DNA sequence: TGCGCCAGCAGCACAGGGGGGACACCAGATACGCAGTATTTT. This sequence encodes CASSTGGTPDTQYF.

CDR3 DNA: TGTGCCAGCAGCCCGGGTGGGAGCCGGACTGAAGCTTTCTTT. Translated: CASSPGGSRTEAFF. The chain employs TRBV4-2 and TRBJ1-1; D is unresolved. The CDR3 spans 14 residues. Trimming took 4 bases from V and 5 from J, leaving 14 bases between them. Germline CDR1 and CDR2: LGHNA and YNFKEQ.

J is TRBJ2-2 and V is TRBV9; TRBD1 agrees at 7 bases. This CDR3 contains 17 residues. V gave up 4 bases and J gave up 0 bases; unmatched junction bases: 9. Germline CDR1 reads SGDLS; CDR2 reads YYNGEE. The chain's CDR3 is CASSPDRPAPNTGELFF. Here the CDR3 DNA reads TGTGCCAGCAGCCCGGACAGGCCGGCCCCGAACACCGGGGAGCTGTTTTTT.

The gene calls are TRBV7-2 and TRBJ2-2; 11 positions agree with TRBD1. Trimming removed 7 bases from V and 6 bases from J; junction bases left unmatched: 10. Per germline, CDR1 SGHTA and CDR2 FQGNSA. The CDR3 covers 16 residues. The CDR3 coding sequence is TGTGCCAGCACCATTGGGCCGGGACAGGGGGCCGGGGAGCTGTTTTTT. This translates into CASTIGPGQGAGELFF.

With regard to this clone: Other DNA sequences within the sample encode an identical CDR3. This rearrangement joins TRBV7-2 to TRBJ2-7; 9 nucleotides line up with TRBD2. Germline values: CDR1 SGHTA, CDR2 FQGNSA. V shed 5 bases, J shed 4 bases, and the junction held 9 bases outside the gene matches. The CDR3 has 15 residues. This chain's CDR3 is CASSQRGGGAYEQYF. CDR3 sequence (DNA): TGTGCCAGCAGCCAGCGGGGCGGGGGGGCTTACGAGCAGTACTTC. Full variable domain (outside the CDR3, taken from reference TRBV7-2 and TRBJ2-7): GAGVSQSPSNKVTEKGKDVELRCDPISGHTALYWYRQSLGQGLEFLIYFQGNSAPDKSGLPSDRFSAERTGGSVSTLTIQRTQQEDSAVYLCASSQRGGGAYEQYFGPGTRLTVT.

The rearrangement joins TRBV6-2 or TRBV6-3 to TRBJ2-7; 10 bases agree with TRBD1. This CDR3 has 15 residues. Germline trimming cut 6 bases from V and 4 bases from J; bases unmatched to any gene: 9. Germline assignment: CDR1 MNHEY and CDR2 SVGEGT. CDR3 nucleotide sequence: TGTGCCAGCAGCGTAACCGGGACAGGGGTGTACGAGCAGTACTTC. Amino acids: CASSVTGTGVYEQYF.

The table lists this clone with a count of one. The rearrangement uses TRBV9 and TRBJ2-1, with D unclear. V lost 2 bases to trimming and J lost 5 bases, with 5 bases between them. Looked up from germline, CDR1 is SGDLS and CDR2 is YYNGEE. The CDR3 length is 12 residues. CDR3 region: CASSVQNNEQFF. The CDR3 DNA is TGTGCCAGCAGCGTTCAAAACAATGAGCAGTTCTTC.

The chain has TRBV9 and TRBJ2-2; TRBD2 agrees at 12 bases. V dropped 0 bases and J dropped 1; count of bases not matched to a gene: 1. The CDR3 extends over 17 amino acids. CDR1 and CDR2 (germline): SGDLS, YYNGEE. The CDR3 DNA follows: TGTGCCAGCAGCGTAGCGGGACTAGCGGGGAACACCGGGGAGCTGTTTTTT. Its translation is CASSVAGLAGNTGELFF. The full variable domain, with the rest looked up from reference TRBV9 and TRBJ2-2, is DSGVTQTPKHLITATGQRVTLRCSPRSGDLSVYWYQQSLDQGLQFLIQYYNGEERAKGNILERFSAQQFPDLHSELNLSSLELGDSALYFCASSVAGLAGNTGELFFGEGSRLTVL.

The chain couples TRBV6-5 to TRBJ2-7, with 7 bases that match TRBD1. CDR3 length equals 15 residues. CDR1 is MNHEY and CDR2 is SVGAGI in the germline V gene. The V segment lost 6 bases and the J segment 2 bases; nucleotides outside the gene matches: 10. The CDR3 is CASSQGQRGPYEQYF. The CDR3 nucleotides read TGTGCCAGCAGCCAGGGACAAAGGGGGCCCTACGAGCAGTACTTC.

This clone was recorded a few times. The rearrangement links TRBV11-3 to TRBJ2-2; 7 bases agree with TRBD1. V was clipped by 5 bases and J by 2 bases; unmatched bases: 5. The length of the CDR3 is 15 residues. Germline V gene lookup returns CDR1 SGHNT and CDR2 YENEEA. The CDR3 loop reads CASSRDSLNTGELFF. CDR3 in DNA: TGTGCCAGCAGCCGGGACAGCTTAAACACCGGGGAGCTGTTTTTT.

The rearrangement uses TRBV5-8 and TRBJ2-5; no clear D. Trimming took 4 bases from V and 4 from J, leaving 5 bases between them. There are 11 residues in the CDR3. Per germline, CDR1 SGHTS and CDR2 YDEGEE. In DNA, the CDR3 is TGTGCCAGCAGCGAAGCAGAGACCCAGTACTTC. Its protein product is CASSEAETQYF.

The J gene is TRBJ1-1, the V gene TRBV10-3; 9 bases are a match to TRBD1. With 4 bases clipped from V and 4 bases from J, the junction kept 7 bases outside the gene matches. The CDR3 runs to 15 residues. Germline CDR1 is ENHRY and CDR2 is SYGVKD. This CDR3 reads CAISGGGQGSTEAFF. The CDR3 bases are TGTGCCATCAGTGGTGGAGGACAGGGGAGCACTGAAGCTTTCTTT.

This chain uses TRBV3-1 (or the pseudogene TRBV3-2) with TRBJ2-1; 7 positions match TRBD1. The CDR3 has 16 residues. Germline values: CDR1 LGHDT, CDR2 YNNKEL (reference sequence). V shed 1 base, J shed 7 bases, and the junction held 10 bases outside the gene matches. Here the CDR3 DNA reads TGTGCCAGCAGCCAAGGTGACAGGGCGCTAAGGAATGAGCAGTTCTTC. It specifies CASSQGDRALRNEQFF.

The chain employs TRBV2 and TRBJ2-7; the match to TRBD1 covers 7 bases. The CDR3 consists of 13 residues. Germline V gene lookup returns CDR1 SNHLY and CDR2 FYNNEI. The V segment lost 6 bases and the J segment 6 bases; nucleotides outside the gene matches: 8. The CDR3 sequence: CASSAYRGGEQYF. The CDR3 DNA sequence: TGTGCCAGCAGCGCCTACAGGGGTGGCGAGCAGTACTTC.

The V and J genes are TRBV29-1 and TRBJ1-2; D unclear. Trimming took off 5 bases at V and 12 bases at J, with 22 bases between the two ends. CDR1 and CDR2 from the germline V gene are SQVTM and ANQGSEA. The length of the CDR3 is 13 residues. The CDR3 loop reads CSVPAGSQREHTF. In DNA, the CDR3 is TGCAGCGTTCCTGCGGGGTCACAAAGGGAACACACCTTC.